What follows is one T cell receptor (beta chain) and its context. Clones were sequenced by immunoSEQ multiplex PCR, and TCRdb holds only the in-frame ones, with some missing. The data hold some 240,000 clones, with 70% to 85% observed a single time. The source of the sample is a study of blood T cell repertoires in COVID-19. Looking at the study overall: COVID-19 samples collected from the United States, Italy and Spain covered acute and convalescent phases.

Germline V gene lookup returns CDR1 LNHDA and CDR2 SQIVND (reference sequence). V shed 7 bases and J shed 7 bases, with 13 bases lying between them. The CDR3 runs to 13 residues. The source of this sequence is a man aged 45 to 65 with active or convalescent COVID-19. The chain links TRBV19 to TRBJ2-2; possibly TRBD1 for D (6 bases). The sequencing sample was made of peripheral blood. CDR3 nucleotide sequence: TGTGCCAGTAAGTCACAGGGCCACGGGGAGCTGTTTTTT. Residues: CASKSQGHGELFF.